Listed here are 2 T cell receptor beta chains from one sample, sequenced in a study of T cell responses to AZD1222 COVID-19 vaccine. Profiled with immunoSEQ multiplex PCR; TCRdb holds only in-frame clones, not every one. This sample yields some 180,000 clones, of which approximately 94% are seen a single time; 3.6% belongs to the top ten. Material: peripheral blood, obtained 28 days after the second dose of the MenACWY control vaccine. These receptors were collected from an adult who received the MenACWY meningococcal vaccine as a control.

This rearrangement joins TRBV27 to TRBJ1-1; D call uncertain. Germline V gene data show CDR1 as MNHEY and CDR2 as SMNVEV (reference sequence). V was pared by 2 bases and J by 5 bases, with 12 bases between. This CDR3 has 14 residues. The CDR3 protein is CASSLVPGRTEAFF. The CDR3 region has the DNA TGTGCCAGCAGTTTAGTTCCGGGAAGGACTGAAGCTTTCTTT.

The count of this clone is one. The V gene is TRBV9, the J gene TRBJ1-1; the D gene is possibly TRBD1 (5 bases). This CDR3 is built from 15 residues. Trimming stripped 2 bases from V and 0 bases from J, with 11 bases between. Looked up from germline, CDR1 is SGDLS and CDR2 is YYNGEE. CDR3 residues: CASSVSGKVNTEAFF. The CDR3 DNA follows: TGTGCCAGCAGCGTGTCAGGGAAAGTGAACACTGAAGCTTTCTTT.